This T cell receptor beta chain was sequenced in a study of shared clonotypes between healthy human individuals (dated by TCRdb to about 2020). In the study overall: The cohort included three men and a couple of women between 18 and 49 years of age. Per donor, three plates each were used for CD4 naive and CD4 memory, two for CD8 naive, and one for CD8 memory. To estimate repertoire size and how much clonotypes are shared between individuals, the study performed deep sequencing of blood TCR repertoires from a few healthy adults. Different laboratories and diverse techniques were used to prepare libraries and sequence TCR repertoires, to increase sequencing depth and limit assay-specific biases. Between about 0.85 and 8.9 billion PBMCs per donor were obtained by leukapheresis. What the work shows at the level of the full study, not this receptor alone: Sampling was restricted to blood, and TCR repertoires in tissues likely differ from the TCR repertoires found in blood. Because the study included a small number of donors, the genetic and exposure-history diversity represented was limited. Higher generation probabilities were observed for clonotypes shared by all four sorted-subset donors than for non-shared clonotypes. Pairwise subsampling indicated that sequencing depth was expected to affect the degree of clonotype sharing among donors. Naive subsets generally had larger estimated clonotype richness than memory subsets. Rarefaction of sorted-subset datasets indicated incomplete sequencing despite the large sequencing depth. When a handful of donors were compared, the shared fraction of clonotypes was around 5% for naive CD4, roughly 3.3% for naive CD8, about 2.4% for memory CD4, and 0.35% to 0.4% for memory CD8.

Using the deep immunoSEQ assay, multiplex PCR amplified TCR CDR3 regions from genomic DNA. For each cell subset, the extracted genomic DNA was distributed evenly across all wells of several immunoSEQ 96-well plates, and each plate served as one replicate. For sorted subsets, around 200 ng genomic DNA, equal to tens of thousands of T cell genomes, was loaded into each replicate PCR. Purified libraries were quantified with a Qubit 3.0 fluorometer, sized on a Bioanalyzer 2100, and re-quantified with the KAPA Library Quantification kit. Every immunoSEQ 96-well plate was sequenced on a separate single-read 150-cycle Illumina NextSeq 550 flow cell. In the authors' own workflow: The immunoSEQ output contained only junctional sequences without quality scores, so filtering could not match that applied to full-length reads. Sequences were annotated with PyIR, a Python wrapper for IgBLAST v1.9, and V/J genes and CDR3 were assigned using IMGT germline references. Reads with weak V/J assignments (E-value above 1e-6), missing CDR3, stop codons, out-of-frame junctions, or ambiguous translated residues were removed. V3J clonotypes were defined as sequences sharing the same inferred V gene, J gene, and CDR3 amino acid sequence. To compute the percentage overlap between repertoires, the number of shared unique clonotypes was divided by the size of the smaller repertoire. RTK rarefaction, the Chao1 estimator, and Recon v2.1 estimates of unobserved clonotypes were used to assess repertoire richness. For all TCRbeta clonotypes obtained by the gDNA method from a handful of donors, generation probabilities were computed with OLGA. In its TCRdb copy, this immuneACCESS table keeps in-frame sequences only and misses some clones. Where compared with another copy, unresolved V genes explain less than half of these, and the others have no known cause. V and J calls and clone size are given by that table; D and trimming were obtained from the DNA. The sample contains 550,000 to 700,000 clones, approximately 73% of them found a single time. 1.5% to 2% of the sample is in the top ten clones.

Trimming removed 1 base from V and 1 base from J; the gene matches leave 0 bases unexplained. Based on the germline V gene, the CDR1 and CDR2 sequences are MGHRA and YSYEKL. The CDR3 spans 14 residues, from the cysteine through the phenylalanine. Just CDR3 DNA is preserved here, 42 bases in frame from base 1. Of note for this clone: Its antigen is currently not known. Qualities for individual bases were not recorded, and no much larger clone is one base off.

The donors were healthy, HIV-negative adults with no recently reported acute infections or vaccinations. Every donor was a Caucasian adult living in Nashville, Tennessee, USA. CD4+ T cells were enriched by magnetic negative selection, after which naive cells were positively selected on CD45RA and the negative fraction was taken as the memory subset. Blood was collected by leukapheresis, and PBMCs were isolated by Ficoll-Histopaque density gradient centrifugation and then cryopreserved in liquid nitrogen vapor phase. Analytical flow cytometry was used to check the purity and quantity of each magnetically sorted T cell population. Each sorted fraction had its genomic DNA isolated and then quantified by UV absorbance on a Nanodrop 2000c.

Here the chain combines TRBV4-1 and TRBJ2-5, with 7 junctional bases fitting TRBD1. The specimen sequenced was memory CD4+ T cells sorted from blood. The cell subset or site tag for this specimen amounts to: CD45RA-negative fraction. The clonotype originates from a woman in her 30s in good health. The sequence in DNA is TGCGCCAGCAGCCAAGGGACAGGCCAAGAGACCCAGTACTTC. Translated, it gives CASSQGTGQETQYF.